A single sample gave rise to the 25 T cell receptor beta chains below, sequenced in a study of beta chain features in type 1 diabetes. Findings and limits, study-wide: When Type 1 diabetes patients were examined, their TCRB CDR3s proved moderately but significantly shorter in all four CD4+ subsets.

Their target antigens are unknown. Isolated RNA was reverse transcribed in full, so expressed TCRB transcripts were sequenced. Libraries were prepared by immunoSEQ multiplex PCR; TCRdb keeps only in-frame clonotypes and omits some of them. Of some 350,000 clones in the sample, 8.5% to 10% were seen once. The sample was central memory CD4+ T cells from blood. The receptors originated from a man aged 25 to 40 with type 1 diabetes.

This clone has a handful of counts. The rearrangement joins TRBV18 to TRBJ1-1; TRBD1 aligns across 11 bases. The CDR3 is 15 amino acids. The trim removed 6 bases at V and 6 bases at J, leaving 9 bases unmatched. Germline-derived CDR1 and CDR2 are KGHSH and LQKENI. In DNA form, the CDR3 reads TGTGCCAGCTCTCCGGGACAGGGGGAGGTGGCTGAAGCTTTCTTT. This encodes CASSPGQGEVAEAFF. The full variable domain, its missing parts supplied by reference TRBV18 and TRBJ1-1, is NAGVMQNPRHLVRRRGQEARLRCSPMKGHSHVYWYRQLPEEGLKFMVYLQKENIIDESGMPKERFSAEFPKEGPSILRIQQVVRGDSAAYFCASSPGQGEVAEAFFGQGTRLTVV.

Written as DNA, the CDR3 is TGTGCCAGCAGCTTGCGGACACTTAACACCGGGGAGCTGTTTTTT. Its translation is CASSLRTLNTGELFF. V gene TRBV7-9 combines with J gene TRBJ2-2; tentative D call: TRBD1 (5 bases). Per germline, CDR1 SEHNR and CDR2 FQNEAQ (reference sequence). This CDR3 has 15 residues. Trimming took 3 bases from V and 2 from J, leaving 10 bases between them.

Worth noting for this clone: Other DNA sequences in the same sample also yield this CDR3. Here the CDR3 DNA reads TGTGCCAGCAGCTTAGACCAGGGGTCAGATACGCAGTATTTT. Protein sequence: CASSLDQGSDTQYF. The chain is built from TRBV7-9 and TRBJ2-3; maybe TRBD1 (6 bases). Looked up from germline, CDR1 is SEHNR and CDR2 is FQNEAQ (reference sequence). The CDR3 totals 14 residues. Trimming took off 1 base at V and 4 bases at J, with 9 bases between the two ends.

This clone was recorded a few times. This chain links TRBV7-2 with TRBJ1-2, with TRBD1 matching 7 bases. V lost 5 bases and J lost 6; bases outside the gene matches: 6. The CDR3 covers 13 residues. CDR1 and CDR2 (germline): SGHTA, FQGNSA. The CDR3, as DNA: TGTGCCAGCAGCACTAGACAGGGCCATGGCTACACCTTC. It specifies CASSTRQGHGYTF.

The CDR3 bases are TGTGCCAGCAGCGAAAAATACACAGATACGCAGTATTTT. Translating gives CASSEKYTDTQYF. This rearrangement joins TRBV7-9 to TRBJ2-3; D call uncertain. Per germline, CDR1 SEHNR and CDR2 FQNEAQ (reference sequence). Trimming shortened V by 5 bases and J by 2 bases, and 8 bases separated the two germline ends. There are 13 residues in the CDR3.

This clone appeared many times. Other nucleotide sequences in the sample specify the same CDR3. The V and J genes are TRBV30 and TRBJ2-5; D perhaps matches TRBD1 (6 bases). CDR1 GTSNPN and CDR2 SVGIG come from the germline V gene (reference sequence). CDR3 length: 12 residues. Trimming pared 2 bases from V and 3 bases from J, leaving 7 bases between. The CDR3 DNA reads TGTGCCTGGAGTCCAGGGGAAGAGACCCAGTACTTC. Amino acids: CAWSPGEETQYF.

J is TRBJ2-1 and V is TRBV11-2, with 7 bases that match TRBD2. This CDR3 has 11 amino acids. Germline V lookup: CDR1 SGHAT, CDR2 FQNNGV. CDR3 protein: CGGSSYNEQFF. CDR3 sequence (DNA): TGTGGCGGGAGCTCCTACAATGAGCAGTTCTTC.

The chain couples TRBV18 to TRBJ1-1; D may be TRBD1 (5 bases). The length of the CDR3 is 14 residues. Germline assignment: CDR1 KGHSH and CDR2 LQKENI. Trimming cost V 2 bases and J 8 bases, with 15 bases left between them. DNA for the CDR3: TGTGCCAGCTCACCAGACCAAGGGGTCTCAGAAGCTTTCTTT. It translates to CASSPDQGVSEAFF.

This clone was picked up a small number of times. The chain recombines TRBV6-6 with TRBJ2-5; D gene uncertain. Germline V gives CDR1 MNHNY, CDR2 SVGAGI (reference sequence). V shed 0 bases and J shed 3 bases, with 8 bases lying between them. The CDR3 is 14 amino acids. The CDR3 reads CASSYSSAKETQYF. CDR3 DNA: TGTGCCAGCAGTTACTCGTCGGCGAAAGAGACCCAGTACTTC.

Only a few counts were recorded for this clone. The chain couples TRBV6-5 to TRBJ2-6; 11 bases fit TRBD1. V lost 8 bases and J lost 12; bases outside the gene matches: 12. The germline V gene has CDR1 MNHEY and CDR2 SVGAGI. This CDR3 comprises 15 residues. CDR3 nucleotides: TGTGCCAGCCTGGACAGGGGGCCCTTCCGGGGCGTCCTGACTTTC. It is translated as CASLDRGPFRGVLTF.

This clone was seen a handful of times. This chain joins TRBV5-4 and TRBJ2-3, with a possible D match to TRBD2 (6 bases). Germline V CDR1 and CDR2: SGHNT, YYREEE (reference sequence). This CDR3 has 13 amino acids. V was cut by 5 bases and J by 1 base, with 8 bases left in between. CDR3 in DNA: TGTGCCAGCAGTTCTAGCGGCACAGATACGCAGTATTTT. Its protein product is CASSSSGTDTQYF. Full variable domain (missing parts from reference TRBV5-4 and TRBJ2-3): ETGVTQSPTHLIKTRGQQVTLRCSSQSGHNTVSWYQQALGQGPQFIFQYYREEENGRGNFPPRFSGLQFPNYSSELNVNALELDDSALYLCASSSSGTDTQYFGPGTRLTVL.

The rearrangement uses TRBV19 and TRBJ2-7; 7 nucleotides line up with TRBD2. This CDR3 has 15 residues. CDR1 and CDR2 (germline): LNHDA, SQIVND (reference sequence). After removal of 6 bases from V and 4 bases from J, the junction contained 12 bases not matched to a gene. The chain's CDR3 is CASSNSLAGPYEQYF. The CDR3 bases are TGTGCCAGTAGCAACTCCTTAGCGGGCCCTTACGAGCAGTACTTC.

This clone was seen only a few times. A read error is possible here, since a much larger clone lies one base away. The genes are TRBV6-6 and TRBJ2-5; TRBD2 agrees at 8 bases. Germline trimming cut 4 bases from V and 3 bases from J; bases unmatched to any gene: 1. Germline V gene data show CDR1 as MNHNY and CDR2 as SVGAGI (reference sequence). The CDR3 has 13 residues. The CDR3 DNA reads TGTGCCAGCAGTTTACTAGCGGAAGAGACCCAGTACTTC. This encodes CASSLLAEETQYF.

This chain uses TRBV14 with TRBJ2-2; 8 nucleotides line up with TRBD1. From germline, CDR1 is SGHDN and CDR2 FVKESK. The J segment lost 4 bases and the V segment lost 4 bases, leaving 8 bases of the junction unmatched. This CDR3 region has 16 residues. CDR3 in amino acids: CASSPRDRRFTGELFF. The CDR3 DNA reads as TGTGCCAGCAGCCCACGGGACAGGCGTTTCACCGGGGAGCTGTTTTTT.

This clone was counted a few times. This rearrangement joins TRBV6-5 to TRBJ1-1, with D possibly being TRBD1 (6 bases). This CDR3 contains 15 residues. V lost 4 bases and J 5 bases, leaving 17 bases between the germline ends. CDR1 and CDR2 from the germline V gene are MNHEY and SVGAGI. CDR3 nucleotide sequence: TGTGCCAGCAGTTCTCTCAATCGACAGGCAACTGAAGCTTTCTTT. It encodes CASSSLNRQATEAFF.

This clone has a handful of counts. This chain uses TRBV7-2 with TRBJ2-3; 7 bases fit TRBD2. In germline, CDR1 is SGHTA, CDR2 FQGNSA. This CDR3 has 17 residues. Trimming removed 3 bases from V and 5 bases from J; junction bases left unmatched: 14. The CDR3 here is CASSFRLGLGQGDTQYF. For the CDR3, the DNA is TGTGCCAGCAGCTTCAGGCTCGGACTAGGGCAAGGAGATACGCAGTATTTT.

In this sample, this clone turned up many times. The V and J genes are TRBV19 and TRBJ2-7; perhaps TRBD2 as D (6 bases). The CDR3 has 11 residues. Germline CDR1 is LNHDA and CDR2 is SQIVND (reference sequence). The V end was cut by 5 bases, the J end by 6 bases, with 8 bases between. The CDR3 coding sequence is TGTGCCAGTAGTTGGAGGGGCGAGCAGTACTTC. Its translation: CASSWRGEQYF.

This clone was seen only a few times. The chain is built from TRBV14 and TRBJ2-5; TRBD1 agrees at 7 bases. The CDR3 extends over 15 amino acids. Trimming at V came to 4 bases and at J to 1 base, leaving 6 bases not matched to a gene. Germline V gene lookup returns CDR1 SGHDN and CDR2 FVKESK. For the CDR3, the DNA is TGTGCCAGCAGCCCGCCGGGACAGACCCAAGAGACCCAGTACTTC. This encodes CASSPPGQTQETQYF.

This clone came up a few times. The chain recombines TRBV28 with TRBJ1-2, with D uncertain. Germline CDR1 reads MDHEN; CDR2 reads SYDVKM. The length of the CDR3 is 16 residues. The V gene lost 6 bases and the J gene lost 0 bases, with 17 bases spanning the gap. CDR3 sequence reads: CASSLDPLGTNYGYTF. The CDR3 DNA reads as TGTGCCAGCAGCCTAGACCCTCTTGGGACTAACTATGGCTACACCTTC.

This clone was detected a few times. This chain connects TRBV15 to TRBJ2-7; D call uncertain. V was shortened by 0 bases and J by 3 bases, with 6 bases between the two germline ends. Germline V gives CDR1 LNHNV, CDR2 YYDKDF (reference sequence). The CDR3 sequence is 13 residues long. The CDR3, as DNA: TGTGCCACCAGCAGAGATACGGGCTACGAGCAGTACTTC. Its translation: CATSRDTGYEQYF.

Concerning this clone itself: The sample holds other DNA sequences that translate to the same CDR3. V is TRBV5-1 and J is TRBJ1-1, with 7 bases matching TRBD1. Losses at the gene ends were 0 bases for V and 1 base for J; bases not matched to a gene: 0. This CDR3 is built from 14 residues. Germline V gives CDR1 SGHRS, CDR2 YFSETQ. CDR3 region: CASSLAGGNTEAFF. The CDR3 DNA reads as TGCGCCAGCAGCTTGGCAGGGGGGAACACTGAAGCTTTCTTT.

In this sample, this clone turned up many times. J is TRBJ2-6 and V is TRBV27, with D unresolved. CDR1 and CDR2 (germline): MNHEY, SMNVEV (reference sequence). V was shortened by 7 bases and J by 2 bases, with 12 bases between the two germline ends. CDR3 size: 15 residues. In DNA form, the CDR3 reads TGTGCCAGCACAGACCTGGGTGCTGGGGCCAACGTCCTGACTTTC. It translates to CASTDLGAGANVLTF.

The V call is TRBV10-3, the J call TRBJ1-2; TRBD1 matches at 9 bases. Trimming took 11 bases from V and 0 from J; bases not matched to a gene: 10. The germline gives CDR1 ENHRY, CDR2 SYGVKD. The CDR3 has 15 residues. In nucleotides, the CDR3 is TGTGCCGCTAAGGGACAGGGCGCTACTAACTATGGCTACACCTTC. Translated, it gives CAAKGQGATNYGYTF.

The sample holds a few counts of this clone. The junction departs from germline at one end; a sequencing error may be responsible. The chain is built from TRBV4-1 and TRBJ2-7; 8 nucleotides line up with TRBD2. Germline CDR1 reads MGHRA; CDR2 reads YSYEKL. The CDR3 sequence is 15 residues long. The CDR3 region has the DNA TGTGCCAGCAGCCAAGATACGGGAGGGCCCTACGAGCAGTACTTC. Translating it yields CASSQDTGGPYEQYF.

This clone was observed a handful of times. The CDR3 DNA is TGTGCCAGCAGTTTTTCCGGGATTAACTATGGCTACACCTTC. This codes for CASSFSGINYGYTF. The chain has TRBV27 and TRBJ1-2; D is ambiguous. Trimming left V 3 bases short and J 1 base short, with 9 bases between. The CDR3 contains 14 residues. CDR1 MNHEY and CDR2 SMNVEV come from the germline V gene (reference sequence).